This TCR beta chain was identified in a study of cytomegalovirus exposure and HLA in healthy donors. Assay used: immunoSEQ multiplex PCR; TCRdb lists only in-frame clones, some missing. The data show tens of thousands of clones, with approximately 91% seen just once and roughly 2.1% held by the top ten. Germline CDR1 SGHRS, CDR2 YFSETQ. The V and J ends lost 6 bases and 4 bases, in that order; junction bases with no gene match: 11. This CDR3 comprises 15 residues. V usage is TRBV5-1 and J usage is TRBJ2-5, with 8 bases lining up with TRBD1. The clonotype was recovered from a man aged 25 to 40 in good health and CMV-seronegative. The sequenced material came from PBMCs. CDR3 sequence: CASISQGDVGETQYF. CDR3 nucleotide sequence: TGCGCCAGCATCTCACAGGGGGATGTGGGAGAGACCCAGTACTTC. Together with reference TRBV5-1 and TRBJ2-5, the CDR3 gives the full variable domain: KAGVTQTPRYLIKTRGQQVTLSCSPISGHRSVSWYQQTPGQGLQFLFEYFSETQRNKGNFPGRFSGRQFSNSRSEMNVSTLELGDSALYLCASISQGDVGETQYFGPGTRLLVL.